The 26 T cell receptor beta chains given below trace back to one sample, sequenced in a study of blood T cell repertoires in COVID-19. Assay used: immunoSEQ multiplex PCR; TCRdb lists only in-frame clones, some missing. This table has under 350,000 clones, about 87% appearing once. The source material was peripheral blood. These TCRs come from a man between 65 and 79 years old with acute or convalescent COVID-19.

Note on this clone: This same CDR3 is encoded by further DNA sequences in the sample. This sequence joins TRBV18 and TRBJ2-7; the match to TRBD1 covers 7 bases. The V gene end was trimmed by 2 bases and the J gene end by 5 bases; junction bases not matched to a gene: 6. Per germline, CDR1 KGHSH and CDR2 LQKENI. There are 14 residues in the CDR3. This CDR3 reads CASSPTGTVNEQYF. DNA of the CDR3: TGTGCCAGCTCACCAACAGGGACAGTTAACGAGCAGTACTTC. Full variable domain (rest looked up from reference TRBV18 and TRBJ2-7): NAGVMQNPRHLVRRRGQEARLRCSPMKGHSHVYWYRQLPEEGLKFMVYLQKENIIDESGMPKERFSAEFPKEGPSILRIQQVVRGDSAAYFCASSPTGTVNEQYFGPGTRLTVT.

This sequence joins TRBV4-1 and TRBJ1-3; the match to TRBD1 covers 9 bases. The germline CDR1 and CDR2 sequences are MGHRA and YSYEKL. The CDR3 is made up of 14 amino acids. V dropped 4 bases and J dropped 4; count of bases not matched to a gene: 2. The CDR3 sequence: CASSRDREGNTIYF. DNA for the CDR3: TGCGCCAGCAGCCGGGACAGGGAAGGAAACACCATATATTTT.

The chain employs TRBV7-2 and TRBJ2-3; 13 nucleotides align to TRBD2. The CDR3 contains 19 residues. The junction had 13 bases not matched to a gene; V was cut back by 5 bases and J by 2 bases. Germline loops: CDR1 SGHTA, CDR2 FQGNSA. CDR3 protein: CASSRQTGTSGALTDTQYF. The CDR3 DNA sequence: TGTGCCAGCAGCCGCCAAACCGGGACTAGCGGGGCCCTCACAGATACGCAGTATTTT.

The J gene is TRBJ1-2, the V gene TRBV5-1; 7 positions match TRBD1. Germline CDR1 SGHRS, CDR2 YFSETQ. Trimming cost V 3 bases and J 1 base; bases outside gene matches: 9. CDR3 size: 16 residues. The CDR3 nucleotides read TGCGCCAGCAGCTCGTTCAGGGGGGCCCTTAACTATGGCTACACCTTC. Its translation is CASSSFRGALNYGYTF.

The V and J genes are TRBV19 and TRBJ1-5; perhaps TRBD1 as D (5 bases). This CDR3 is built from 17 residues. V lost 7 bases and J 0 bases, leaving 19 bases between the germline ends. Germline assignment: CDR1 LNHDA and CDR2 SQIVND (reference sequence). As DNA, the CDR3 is TGTGCCAGTAATTCATACGGAGGGACGGATAGCAATCAGCCCCAGCATTTT. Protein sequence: CASNSYGGTDSNQPQHF.

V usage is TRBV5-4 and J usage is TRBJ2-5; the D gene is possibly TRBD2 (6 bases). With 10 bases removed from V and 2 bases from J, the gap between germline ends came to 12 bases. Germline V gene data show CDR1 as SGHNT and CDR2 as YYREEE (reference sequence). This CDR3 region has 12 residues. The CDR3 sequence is CAGSTRQETQYF. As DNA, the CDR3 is TGTGCCGGATCGACTAGACAAGAGACCCAGTACTTC.

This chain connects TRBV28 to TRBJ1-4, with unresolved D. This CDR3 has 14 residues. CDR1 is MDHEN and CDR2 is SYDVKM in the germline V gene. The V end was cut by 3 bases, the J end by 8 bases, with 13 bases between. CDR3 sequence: CASSFADIREKLFF. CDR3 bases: TGTGCCAGCAGTTTCGCAGACATTCGCGAAAAACTGTTTTTT.

Here the CDR3 reads CASRAGPNYGYTF. In DNA, the CDR3 is TGTGCCAGCAGGGCAGGGCCGAACTATGGCTACACCTTC. The rearrangement uses TRBV6-5 and TRBJ1-2, with D perhaps matching TRBD1 (5 bases). V was pared by 6 bases and J by 2 bases, with 10 bases between. Germline CDR1 MNHEY, CDR2 SVGAGI. This CDR3 is 13 amino acids long.

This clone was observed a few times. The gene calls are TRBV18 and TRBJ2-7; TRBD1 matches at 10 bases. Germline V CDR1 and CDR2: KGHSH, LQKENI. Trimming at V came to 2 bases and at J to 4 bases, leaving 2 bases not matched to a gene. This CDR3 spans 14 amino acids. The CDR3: CASSPGTGAYEQYF. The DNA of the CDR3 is TGTGCCAGCTCACCAGGGACAGGGGCTTACGAGCAGTACTTC.

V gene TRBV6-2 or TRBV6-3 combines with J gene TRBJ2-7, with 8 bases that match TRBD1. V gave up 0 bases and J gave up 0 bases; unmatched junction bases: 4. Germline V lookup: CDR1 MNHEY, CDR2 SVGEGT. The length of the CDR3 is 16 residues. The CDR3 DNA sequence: TGTGCCAGCAGTTACTCGGGGACAGGAAGCTCCTACGAGCAGTACTTC. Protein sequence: CASSYSGTGSSYEQYF.

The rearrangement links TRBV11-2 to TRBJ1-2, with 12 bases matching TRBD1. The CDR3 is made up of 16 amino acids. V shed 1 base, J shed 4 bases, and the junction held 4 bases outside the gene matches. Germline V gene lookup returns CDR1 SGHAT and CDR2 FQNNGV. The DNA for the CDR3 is TGTGCCAGCAGCTTAGCTGGGACAGGGGGCGGCTATGGCTACACCTTC. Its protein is CASSLAGTGGGYGYTF.

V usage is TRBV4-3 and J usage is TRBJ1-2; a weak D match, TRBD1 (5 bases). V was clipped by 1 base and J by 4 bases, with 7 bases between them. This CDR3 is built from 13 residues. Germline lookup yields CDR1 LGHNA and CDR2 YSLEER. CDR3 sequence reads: CASSQGQTYGYTF. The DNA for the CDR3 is TGCGCCAGCAGCCAAGGACAGACCTATGGCTACACCTTC.

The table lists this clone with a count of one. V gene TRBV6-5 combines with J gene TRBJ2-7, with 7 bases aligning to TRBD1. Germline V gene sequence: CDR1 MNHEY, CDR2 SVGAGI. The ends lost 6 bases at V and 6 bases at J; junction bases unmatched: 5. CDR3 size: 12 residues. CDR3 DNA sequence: TGTGCCAGCAGGCGCAGGACAGGCGAGCAGTACTTC. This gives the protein CASRRRTGEQYF.

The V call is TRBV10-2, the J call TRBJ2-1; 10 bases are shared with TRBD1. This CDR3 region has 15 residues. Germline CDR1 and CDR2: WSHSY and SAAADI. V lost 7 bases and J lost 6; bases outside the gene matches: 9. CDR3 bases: TGCGCCAGCATATGGACAGGGGGGAAGATCAATGAGCAGTTCTTC. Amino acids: CASIWTGGKINEQFF.

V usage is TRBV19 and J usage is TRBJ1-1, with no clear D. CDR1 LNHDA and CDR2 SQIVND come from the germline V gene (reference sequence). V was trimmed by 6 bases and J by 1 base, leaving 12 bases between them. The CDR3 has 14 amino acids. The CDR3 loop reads CASSSGLTNTEAFF. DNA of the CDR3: TGTGCCAGTAGCTCCGGACTGACGAACACTGAAGCTTTCTTT. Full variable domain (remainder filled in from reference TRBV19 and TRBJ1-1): DGGITQSPKYLFRKEGQNVTLSCEQNLNHDAMYWYRQDPGQGLRLIYYSQIVNDFQKGDIAEGYSVSREKKESFPLTVTSAQKNPTAFYLCASSSGLTNTEAFFGQGTRLTVV.

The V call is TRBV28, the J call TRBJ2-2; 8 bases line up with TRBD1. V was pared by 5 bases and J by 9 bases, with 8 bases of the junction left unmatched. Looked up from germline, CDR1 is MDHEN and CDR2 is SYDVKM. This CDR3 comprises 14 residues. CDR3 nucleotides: TGTGCCAGCAGTCCTGCGACAGGGGCCCGGGAGCTGTTTTTT. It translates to CASSPATGARELFF.

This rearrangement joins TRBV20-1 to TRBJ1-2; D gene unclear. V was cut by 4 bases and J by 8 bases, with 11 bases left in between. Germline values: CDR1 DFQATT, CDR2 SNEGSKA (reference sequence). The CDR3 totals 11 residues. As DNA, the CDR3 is TGCAGTGCTACCGCGGGTTCGGGCTACACCTTC. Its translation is CSATAGSGYTF.

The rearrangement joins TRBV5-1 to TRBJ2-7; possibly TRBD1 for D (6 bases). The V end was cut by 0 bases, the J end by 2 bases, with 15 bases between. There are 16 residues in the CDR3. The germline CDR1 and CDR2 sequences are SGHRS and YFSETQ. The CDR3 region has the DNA TGCGCCAGCAGCTTGGCCCGGGCCAGGGGAACCTACGAGCAGTACTTC. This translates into CASSLARARGTYEQYF.

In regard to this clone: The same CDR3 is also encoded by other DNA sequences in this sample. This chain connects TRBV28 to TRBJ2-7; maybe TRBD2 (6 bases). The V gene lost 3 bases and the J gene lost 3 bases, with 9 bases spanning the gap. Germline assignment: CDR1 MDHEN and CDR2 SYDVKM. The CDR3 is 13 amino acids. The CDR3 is CASSFTGVYEQYF. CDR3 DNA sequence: TGTGCCAGCAGTTTCACGGGAGTCTACGAGCAGTACTTC.

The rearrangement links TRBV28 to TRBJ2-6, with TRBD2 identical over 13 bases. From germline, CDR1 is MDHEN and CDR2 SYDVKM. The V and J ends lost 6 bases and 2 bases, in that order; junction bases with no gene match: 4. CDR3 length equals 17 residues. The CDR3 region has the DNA TGTGCCAGCAGCGGACTAGCGGGAGTGGCTGGGGCCAACGTCCTGACTTTC. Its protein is CASSGLAGVAGANVLTF.

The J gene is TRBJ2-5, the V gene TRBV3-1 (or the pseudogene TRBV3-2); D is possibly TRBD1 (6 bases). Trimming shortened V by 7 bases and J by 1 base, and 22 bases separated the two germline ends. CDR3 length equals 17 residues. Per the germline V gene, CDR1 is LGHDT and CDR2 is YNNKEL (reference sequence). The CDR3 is CASNGSPQGGIQETQYF. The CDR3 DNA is TGTGCCAGCAACGGTTCTCCGCAAGGGGGAATCCAAGAGACCCAGTACTTC.

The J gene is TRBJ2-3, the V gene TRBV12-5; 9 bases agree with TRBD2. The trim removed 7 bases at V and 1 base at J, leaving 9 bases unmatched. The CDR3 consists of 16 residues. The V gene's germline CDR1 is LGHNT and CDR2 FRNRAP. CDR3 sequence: CASDRLAEPCTDTQYF. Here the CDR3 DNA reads TGTGCTAGTGACCGACTAGCGGAACCTTGCACAGATACGCAGTATTTT.

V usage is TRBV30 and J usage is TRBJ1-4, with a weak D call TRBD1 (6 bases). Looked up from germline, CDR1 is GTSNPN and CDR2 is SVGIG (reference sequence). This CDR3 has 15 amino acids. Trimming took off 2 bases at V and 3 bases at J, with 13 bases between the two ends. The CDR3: CAWSPGQSSNEKLFF. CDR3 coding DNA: TGTGCCTGGAGTCCTGGACAGAGCTCTAATGAAAAACTGTTTTTT.

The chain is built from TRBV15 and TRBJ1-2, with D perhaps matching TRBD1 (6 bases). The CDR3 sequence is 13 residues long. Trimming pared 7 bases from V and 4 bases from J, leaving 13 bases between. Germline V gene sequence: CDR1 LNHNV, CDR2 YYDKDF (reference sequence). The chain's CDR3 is CATTQGHSYGYTF. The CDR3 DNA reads TGTGCCACCACCCAGGGACATAGCTATGGCTACACCTTC.

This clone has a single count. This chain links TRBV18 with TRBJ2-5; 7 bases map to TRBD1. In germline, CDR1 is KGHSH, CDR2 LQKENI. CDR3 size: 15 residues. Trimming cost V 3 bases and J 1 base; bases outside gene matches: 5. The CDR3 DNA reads TGTGCCAGCTCACCCCGACAGGGTCCCCAAGAGACCCAGTACTTC. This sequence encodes CASSPRQGPQETQYF.

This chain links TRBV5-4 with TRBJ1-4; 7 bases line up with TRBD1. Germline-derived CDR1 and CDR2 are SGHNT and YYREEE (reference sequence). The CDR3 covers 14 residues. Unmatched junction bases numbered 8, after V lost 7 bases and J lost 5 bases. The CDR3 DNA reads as TGTGCCAGCGGCATACAGGGGCGCAATGAAAAACTGTTTTTT. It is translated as CASGIQGRNEKLFF.